The clone carrying this T cell receptor (beta chain) was counted ten times or more. These data belong to a study of human T cells and chemical hapten exposure. TCRdb re-called the RACE reads through MiXCR, storing one row per CDR3 protein. This sample carries 42,000 or so distinct CDR3 sequences, 3% to 4% of them seen once, and the ten largest clones take approximately 24%. Documented time point: patch test 1, 2 weeks after DPC sensitization. As for treatment: therapeutic diphenylcyclopropenone sensitization with weekly scalp DPC. Total RNA was isolated from whole blood that had not been fractionated. Alopecia patients between 18 and 70 years old and suitable for DPC were used as donors. This CDR3 spans 15 amino acids. The trim removed 3 bases at V and 3 bases at J, leaving 5 bases unmatched. CDR1 is DFQATT and CDR2 is SNEGSKA in the germline V gene (reference sequence).

The receptor was isolated from a man between 45 and 60 years old with alopecia areata. Some clones in this sample may be carry-over from other donors' samples. This sequence joins TRBV20-1 and TRBJ2-4, with 10 positions matching TRBD1. Specimen: whole blood, collected in connection with sensitization to the hapten diphenylcyclopropenone (DPC). The chain's CDR3 is CSASGDRGLKNIQYF. DNA for the CDR3: TGCAGTGCTAGTGGGGACAGGGGCCTCAAAAACATTCAGTACTTC.